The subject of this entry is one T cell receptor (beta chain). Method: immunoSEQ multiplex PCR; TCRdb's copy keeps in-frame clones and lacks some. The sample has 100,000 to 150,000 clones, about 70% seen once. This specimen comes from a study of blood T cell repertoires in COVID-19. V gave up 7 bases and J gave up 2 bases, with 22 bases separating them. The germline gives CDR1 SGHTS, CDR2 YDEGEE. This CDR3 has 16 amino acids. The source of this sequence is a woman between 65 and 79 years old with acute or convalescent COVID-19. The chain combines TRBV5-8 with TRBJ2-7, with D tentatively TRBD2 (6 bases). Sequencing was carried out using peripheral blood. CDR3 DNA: TGTGCCAGCGGTCTCTGGGGGGTTCGAGGGACCTACGAGCAGTACTTC. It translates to CASGLWGVRGTYEQYF.